Listed below are T cell receptor beta chains from one sample, sequenced in a study of T cells in Graves' hyperthyroidism and ophthalmopathy. TCRdb processed the multiplex PCR reads anew with MiXCR; each CDR3 protein has one entry. This sample has roughly 570,000 distinct CDR3 sequences, with under 60% found just once. The sequenced sample was peripheral blood or thyroid tissue (not recorded which). These receptors all stem from an adult woman with Graves' disease, either hyperthyroidism or ophthalmopathy (not recorded which). CDR3s include the opening cysteine and the closing phenylalanine or tryptophan. D genes are given only for firm matches. Size is stated for part of the rows, as once, few or many counts, or as a class when the clone is expanded.

j_call	v_call	clone_size	d_call	cdr3_length	cdr3_aa	cdr3_nt
TRBJ1-3	TRBV10-3	NA	NA	15	CASSPLGRAGNTIYF	TGTGCCAGCTCACCGTTGGGCAGGGCTGGAAACACCATATATTTT
TRBJ1-5	TRBV20-1	once	NA	12	CSARDPRSYEHF	TGCAGTGCTAGAGATCCGAGGTCCTACGAGCATTTT
TRBJ1-1	TRBV7-8	many	NA	16	CASSLARGRVDTEAFF	TGTGCCAGCAGCTTAGCTCGAGGGCGGGTTGACACTGAAGCTTTCTTT
TRBJ2-7	TRBV10-3	NA	TRBD2	16	CAISELQAGWGDEQYF	TGTGCCATCAGTGAGTTACAAGCGGGGTGGGGTGACGAGCAGTACTTC
TRBJ1-4	TRBV7-2	NA	NA	14	CASSLRRDDEKLFF	TGTGCCAGCAGCTTACGCAGGGACGATGAAAAACTGTTTTTT
TRBJ2-1	TRBV24-1	NA	TRBD2	15	CATSEWASGSFEQFF	TGTGCCACCAGTGAATGGGCTAGCGGGAGTTTTGAGCAGTTCTTC
TRBJ1-5	TRBV10-3	many	NA	14	CAIRDSTSNQPQHF	TGTGCCATCAGGGACAGCACTAGCAATCAGCCCCAGCATTTT
TRBJ1-4	TRBV7-3	NA	NA	14	CASITRQGTGKLFF	TGTGCCAGCATCACACGTCAGGGGACTGGAAAACTGTTTTTT
TRBJ2-5	TRBV7-2	few	NA	14	CASKSLLGKETQYF	TGTGCCAGCAAATCTTTGTTAGGTAAAGAGACCCAGTACTTC
TRBJ1-5	TRBV20-1	many	NA	12	CIRTHDNQPQHF	TGCATTCGGACTCACGACAATCAGCCCCAGCATTTT
TRBJ2-2	TRBV29-1	NA	TRBD2	15	CSVTGTSGTPGELFF	TGCAGCGTTACCGGGACTAGCGGGACCCCCGGGGAGCTGTTTTTT
TRBJ1-1	TRBV3-1	few	NA	16	CASSPEGGAWNTEAFF	TGTGCCAGCAGCCCGGAGGGGGGCGCGTGGAACACTGAAGCTTTCTTT
TRBJ1-3	TRBV15	once	NA	12	CATSREWAAIYF	TGTGCCACCAGCAGAGAGTGGGCCGCCATATATTTT
TRBJ2-2	TRBV7-9	NA	TRBD2	20	CASRPPSTSGSHRNTGELFF	TGTGCCAGCCGACCCCCTTCAACTAGCGGGAGTCATAGGAACACCGGGGAGCTGTTTTTT
TRBJ1-1	TRBV7-3	few	NA	14	CASSNGGAATEAFF	TGTGCCAGCAGCAATGGGGGGGCTGCCACTGAAGCTTTCTTT
TRBJ1-2	TRBV6-6	many	NA	14	CASGWDPTNYGYTF	TGTGCCAGCGGATGGGACCCTACTAACTATGGCTACACCTTC
TRBJ1-1	TRBV19	NA	NA	14	CASSMGGPNAGAFF	TGTGCCAGTAGTATGGGGGGACCGAACGCTGGAGCTTTCTTT
TRBJ1-1	TRBV20-1	NA	NA	12	CSAKYTDTEAFF	TGCAGTGCCAAGTACACCGACACTGAAGCTTTCTTT
TRBJ1-3	TRBV15	NA	NA	17	CATSSPGRASPGNTIYF	TGTGCCACCAGCAGCCCCGGCAGGGCGAGTCCGGGAAACACCATATATTTT
TRBJ1-1	TRBV15	many	NA	13	CATSRGYSTEAFF	TGTGCCACCAGCAGAGGTTACAGCACTGAAGCTTTCTTT
TRBJ1-5	TRBV27	few	TRBD1	17	CASRTSGQGFINQPQHF	TGTGCCAGCAGAACCTCCGGACAGGGCTTTATCAATCAGCCCCAGCATTTT
TRBJ2-6	TRBV28	NA	NA	13	CASGGTGTNVLTF	TGTGCCAGCGGTGGGACTGGGACCAACGTCCTGACTTTC
TRBJ1-1	TRBV29-1	NA	NA	12	CSQERSAGGAFF	TGCAGCCAAGAACGGTCGGCGGGTGGGGCTTTCTTT
TRBJ2-2	TRBV10-3	few	NA	15	CAISGEGKNTGELFF	TGTGCCATCAGTGGCGAGGGAAAGAACACCGGGGAGCTGTTTTTT
TRBJ1-2	TRBV30	few	TRBD1	11	CAWHRGFGYTF	TGTGCCTGGCACAGGGGGTTTGGCTACACCTTC
TRBJ1-2	TRBV2	NA	TRBD1	12	CASSRQGSGYTF	TGTGCCAGCAGTCGACAGGGATCGGGCTACACCTTC
TRBJ2-7	TRBV29-1	many	NA	12	CSGRVGSYEQYF	TGCAGCGGGAGAGTGGGCTCCTACGAGCAGTACTTC
TRBJ2-7	TRBV20-1	many	NA	16	CSALDPGGGGGAEQYF	TGCAGTGCTTTAGACCCGGGTGGAGGCGGTGGGGCCGAGCAGTACTTC
TRBJ2-3	TRBV7-3	few	NA	13	CASSRGSTDTQYF	TGTGCCAGCAGCCGAGGGAGCACAGATACGCAGTATTTT
TRBJ1-1	TRBV6-5	NA	NA	15	CASSTERWVNTEAFF	TGTGCCAGCAGTACCGAGCGGTGGGTGAACACTGAAGCTTTCTTT
TRBJ2-2	TRBV25-1	few	TRBD2	16	CASSLAGVANTGELFF	TGTGCCAGCAGTCTAGCGGGAGTAGCGAACACCGGGGAGCTGTTTTTT
TRBJ2-5	TRBV12-3/TRBV12-4	NA	NA	15	CASSLSGGKGETQYF	TGTGCCAGCAGTTTGTCCGGGGGCAAGGGTGAGACCCAGTACTTC
TRBJ1-1	TRBV5-1	many	NA	15	CASSLGGTGDTEAFF	TGCGCCAGCAGCTTGGGTGGAACAGGCGACACTGAAGCTTTCTTT
TRBJ1-5	TRBV7-8	many	TRBD1	16	CASSLGTGFGNQPQHF	TGTGCCAGCAGCTTAGGGACAGGGTTTGGCAATCAGCCCCAGCATTTT
TRBJ2-6	TRBV20-1	many	NA	13	CSARAGGGAVLTF	TGCAGTGCTAGAGCCGGGGGAGGAGCTGTCCTGACTTTC
TRBJ2-5	TRBV15	NA	NA	15	CATSRDRVSSETQYF	TGTGCCACCAGCAGAGACAGGGTGTCTTCGGAGACCCAGTACTTC